The sequence of this T cell receptor beta chain was determined in a study of T cells in Graves' hyperthyroidism and ophthalmopathy. Whole-study findings and limits: Blood also showed most of the thyroid clonotypes that were expanded above 0.001. A model of 13 V-J features distinguished ophthalmopathy from stable hyperthyroidism.

Per the germline V gene, CDR1 is SEHNR and CDR2 is FQNEAQ (reference sequence). V lost 2 bases, J lost 7 bases, and 7 bases stayed unmatched. The CDR3 extends over 15 amino acids. There were TCR beta CDR3 regions amplified from RNA transcripts. The HTBI primer set served for first-round RT-PCR of the TCR CDR3. TCRdb called the multiplex PCR reads again in MiXCR, with one record for every CDR3 protein. Of about 400,000 distinct CDR3 sequences in the sample, more than 12% are singletons; the top ten hold approximately 32%. The PBMCs studied were ones that came from roughly 9.1 ml fresh peripheral blood. The table lists this clonotype with a few counts. Its target is unknown.

Specimen: blood. The sequence derives from a woman aged 30 to 39 with Graves' hyperthyroidism. This sequence joins TRBV7-9 and TRBJ2-2, with 7 bases aligning to TRBD1. In DNA form, the CDR3 reads TGTGCCAGCAGCTTACTAACAGGGGAACTCGGGGAGCTGTTTTTT. It encodes CASSLLTGELGELFF.